This T cell receptor beta chain was identified in a study of blood T cell repertoires in COVID-19. About the study: Researchers got acute and convalescent COVID-19 samples from the United States, Italy and Spain. T cells, B-cell-depleted T cells, or PBMCs provided the cDNA or gDNA that served as material.

Authors' processing steps: How many nucleated cells were present was estimated from reference gene primer amplification. Profiling relied on immunoSEQ multiplex PCR, and the TCRdb table lists in-frame clones only, not all of them. The V and J calls and clone size come from that table; D and trimming were worked out from the DNA. The repertoire has 130,000 or so clones, just over 85% of them found once; the top ten carry about 1.5%. The origin of this receptor is a woman aged 55-69 years with acute or convalescent COVID-19. Input material: peripheral blood.

The CDR3 is CASSQQGQDDGNQPQHF. In DNA, the CDR3 is TGTGCCAGCAGCCAGCAGGGACAGGATGATGGCAATCAGCCCCAGCATTTT. The chain carries TRBV3-1 (or the pseudogene TRBV3-2) and TRBJ1-5; 8 bases fit TRBD1. The CDR3 runs to 17 residues. CDR1 is LGHDT and CDR2 is YNNKEL in the germline V gene (reference sequence). Trimming cost V 3 bases and J 2 bases; bases outside gene matches: 9.